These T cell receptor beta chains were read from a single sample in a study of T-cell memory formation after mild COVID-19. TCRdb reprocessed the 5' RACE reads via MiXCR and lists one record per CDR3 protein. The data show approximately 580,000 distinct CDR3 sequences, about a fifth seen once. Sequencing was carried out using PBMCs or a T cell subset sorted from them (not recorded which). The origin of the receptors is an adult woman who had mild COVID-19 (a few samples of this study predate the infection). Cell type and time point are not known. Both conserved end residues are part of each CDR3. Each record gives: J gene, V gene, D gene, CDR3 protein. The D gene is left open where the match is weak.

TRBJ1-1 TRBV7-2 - CASSLTGRTEAFF
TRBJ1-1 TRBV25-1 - CASSDSGVGTEAFF
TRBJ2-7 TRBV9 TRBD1 CASSPGTGHGYEQYF
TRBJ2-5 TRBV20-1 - CSAPGANQETQYF
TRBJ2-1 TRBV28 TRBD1 CASSLSGQGPPFF
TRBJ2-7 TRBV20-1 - CSARDGSVYEQYF
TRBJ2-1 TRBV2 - CASRVGGDRSYNEQFF
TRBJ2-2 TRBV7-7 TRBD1 CASSVGTAGELFF
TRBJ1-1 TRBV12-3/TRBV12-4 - CASSGEGENTEAFF
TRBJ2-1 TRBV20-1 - CSVRGRDNEQFF
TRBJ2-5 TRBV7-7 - CASSTSVQETQYF
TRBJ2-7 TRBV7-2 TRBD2 CASSLRRGVSYEQYF
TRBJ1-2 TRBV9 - CASSGTDNYGYTF
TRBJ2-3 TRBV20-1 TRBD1 CSASLQGFVDTQYF
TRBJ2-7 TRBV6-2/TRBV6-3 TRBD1 CASSSWDRGIEQYF
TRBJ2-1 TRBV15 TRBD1 CATRLDRGHFNEQFF
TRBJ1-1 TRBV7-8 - CASSPVEGVNTEAFF
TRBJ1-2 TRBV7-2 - CASSLGNRYTF
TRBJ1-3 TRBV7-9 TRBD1 CASSPTDREFSGNTIYF
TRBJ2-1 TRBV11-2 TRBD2 CASSLSAGTTYNEQFF
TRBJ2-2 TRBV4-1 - CASSRQVGDTGELFF
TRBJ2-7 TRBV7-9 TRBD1 CASSFGTGPTYEQYF
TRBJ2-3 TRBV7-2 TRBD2 CASSFGTINTDTQYF
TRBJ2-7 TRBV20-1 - CSAKRGAHEQYF
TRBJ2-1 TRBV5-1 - CASSLARDSSSYNEQFF
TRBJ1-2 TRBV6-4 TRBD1 CASSRDRGTYGYTF
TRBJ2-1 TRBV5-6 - CASSHSTIALYNEQFF
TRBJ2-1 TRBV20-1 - CSAREGDSEQFF
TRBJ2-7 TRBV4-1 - CASSQRGSYEQYF
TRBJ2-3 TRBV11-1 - CASSYRGGATDTQYF
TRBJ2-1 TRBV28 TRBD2 CASSSLGLVNWDEQFF
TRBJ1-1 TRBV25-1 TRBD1 CASSEEGAGTEAFF
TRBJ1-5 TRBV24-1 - CATSSALGDQPQHF
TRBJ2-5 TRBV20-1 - CSARVPGQPQETQYF
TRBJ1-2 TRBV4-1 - CASSPDRGPYGYTF
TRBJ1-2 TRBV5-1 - CASRIPGGQYGYTF
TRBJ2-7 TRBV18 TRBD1 CASSPGQGDEQYF
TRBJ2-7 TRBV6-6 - CASSYGTEQYF
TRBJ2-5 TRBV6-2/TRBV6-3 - CASRTSGETQYF
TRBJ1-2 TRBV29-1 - CSVEAHDYGYTF
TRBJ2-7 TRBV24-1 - CATSQFGYEQYF
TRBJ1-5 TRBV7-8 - CASSLVGLGTVPQHF
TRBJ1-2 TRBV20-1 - CSATLATGTTGGYTF
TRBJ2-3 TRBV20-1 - CSASEGLQLTDTQYF
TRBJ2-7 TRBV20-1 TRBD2 CSARVSVAGGPGEQYF
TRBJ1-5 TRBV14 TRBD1 CASSRDRGLPQHF
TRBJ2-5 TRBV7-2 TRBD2 CASSLGGLIVTQETQYF
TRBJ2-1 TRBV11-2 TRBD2 CASSLLTSGGYYNEQFF
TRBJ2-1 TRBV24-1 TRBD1 CATSAGTGGYNEQFF
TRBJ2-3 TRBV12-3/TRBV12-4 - CASSNGDSTDTQYF
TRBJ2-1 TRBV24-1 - CATSDLVSALNEQFF
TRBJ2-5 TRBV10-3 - CAISEGSLQGQTQYF
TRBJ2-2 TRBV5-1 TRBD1 CASSLGQGLRNTGELFF
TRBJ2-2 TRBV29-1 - CRVEVGHTNTGELFF
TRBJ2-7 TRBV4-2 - CASSQVSGEGYEQYF
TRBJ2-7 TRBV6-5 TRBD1 CASSSLYRGSSYEQYF
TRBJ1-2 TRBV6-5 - CASSPLRPTYYGYTF